This T cell receptor beta chain appears in the sequencing data of a study of blood T cell repertoires in COVID-19. For the study at large: Material from acute and convalescent COVID-19 was sourced from the United States, Italy and Spain. Sample material is recorded as cDNA or gDNA derived from T cells, B-cell-depleted T cells, or PBMCs.

Data came from immunoSEQ multiplex PCR; TCRdb stores just in-frame clones and leaves some out. Of hundreds of thousands of clones in the sample, more than 80% are singletons; the top ten hold about 1%. CDR1 is SGHDN and CDR2 is FVKESK in the germline V gene. The CDR3 extends over 20 amino acids. V was shortened by 0 bases and J by 3 bases, with 24 bases between the two germline ends. The study drew participants aged roughly 18 to 95 years from some 25 US areas. Participants were placed into cohorts based on the clinical history they reported. The chain couples TRBV14 to TRBJ1-5; D is possibly TRBD1 (5 bases). This TCR derives from a man in his late teens or twenties who had recovered from COVID-19. Material for sequencing was PBMCs or T cells enriched from blood (not recorded which). CDR3 bases: TGTGCCAGCAGCCAAGATAAGGGGATGCACCTTACCCTCCTCAATCAGCCCCAGCATTTT. Encoded protein: CASSQDKGMHLTLLNQPQHF. The complete variable domain, with remaining parts taken from reference TRBV14 and TRBJ1-5, reads EAGVTQFPSHSVIEKGQTVTLRCDPISGHDNLYWYRRVMGKEIKFLLHFVKESKQDESGMPNNRFLAERTGGTYSTLKVQPAELEDSGVYFCASSQDKGMHLTLLNQPQHFGDGTRLSIL.